The text below deals with one T cell receptor (beta chain). No antigen is known for it. Lamina propria and intraepithelial lymphocytes were released by processing graft tissue. These data are taken from a study of graft-versus-host responses after intestinal transplantation. CDR1 and CDR2 (germline): LNHDA, SQIVND (reference sequence). After removal of 3 bases from V and 7 bases from J, the junction contained 0 bases not matched to a gene. CDR3 length: 14 residues. Data came from immunoSEQ multiplex PCR; TCRdb stores just in-frame clones and leaves some out. The repertoire includes 60,000 to 70,000 clones, around 90% of them detected once, and 1.5% to 2% sits in the top ten. Whole-study results and caveats: GvH clones turned up in recipient marrow; some had shown up first in ileum or blood.

The sample here was ileum tissue, taken about 350 days after transplant. The clonotype was recovered from a human patient who received an intestinal transplant, so some T cells may come from the graft donor. V usage is TRBV19 and J usage is TRBJ2-1; 13 bases map to TRBD2. DNA for the CDR3: TGTGCCAGTAGTATGGGACTAGCGGGAAATGAGCAGTTCTTC. Protein: CASSMGLAGNEQFF.